This TCR beta chain was obtained from a study of T cells after yellow fever vaccination. By 5'RACE template switching, TCR cDNA was produced, with a universal primer site and UMIs added in the process. MiXCR was run by TCRdb on the 5' RACE reads, yielding one entry per CDR3 protein. Of about 580,000 distinct CDR3 sequences in the sample, about 15% were seen once. The CDR3 loop spans 15 amino acids. Trimming took 0 bases from V and 1 from J, leaving 9 bases between them. In germline, CDR1 is MGHRA, CDR2 YSYEKL. The chain uses TRBV4-1 and TRBJ2-5, with unresolved D. The TCR comes from a man younger than 35 who received the YFV17D yellow fever vaccine. Sample: PBMCs, taken 5 to 6 days after the first yellow fever vaccination. The CDR3 loop is CASSQDLTSQETQYF. The DNA for the CDR3 is TGCGCCAGCAGCCAAGATTTGACATCCCAAGAGACCCAGTACTTC.